Following are 11 T cell receptor beta chains from one sample sequenced in a study of shared clonotypes between healthy human individuals. The protocol was immunoSEQ multiplex PCR, while the TCRdb copy is restricted to in-frame clones and leaves out a portion. The sample lists roughly 2.2 million clones, more than 80% occurring once. The specimen sequenced was naive CD4+ T cells from PBMCs. Subset denoted: CD45RA+ positively selected. These receptors originate from a man aged 18 to 30 in good health. Some clones in this sample may be carry-over from other donors' samples.

The chain has TRBV11-2 and TRBJ1-4; no definite D call. Germline CDR1 is SGHAT and CDR2 is FQNNGV. Trimming shortened V by 0 bases and J by 2 bases, and 10 bases separated the two germline ends. This CDR3 has 16 amino acids. DNA of the CDR3: TGTGCCAGCAGCTTAGATCCTTGGTCCACTAATGAAAAACTGTTTTTT. It is translated as CASSLDPWSTNEKLFF.

The CDR3 bases are TGTGCCAGTAGTCGGACAACAGATACGCAGTATTTT. This translates into CASSRTTDTQYF. The V and J genes are TRBV19 and TRBJ2-3; weak D call: TRBD1 (5 bases). The CDR3 is 12 residues long. Germline V CDR1 and CDR2: LNHDA, SQIVND (reference sequence). Trimming left V 5 bases short and J 3 bases short, with 6 bases between.

The V gene is TRBV29-1, the J gene TRBJ2-1; D is perhaps TRBD1 (6 bases). The ends were cut back, 6 bases at V and 6 bases at J, with 27 bases in the middle. CDR3 size: 17 residues. Per the germline V gene, CDR1 is SQVTM and CDR2 is ANQGSEA. The CDR3 loop reads CSVTRTARVLLGNEQFF. DNA of the CDR3: TGCAGCGTCACCCGGACAGCCCGAGTCCTTTTGGGCAATGAGCAGTTCTTC.

The chain employs TRBV7-6 and TRBJ2-1, with D maybe TRBD1 (5 bases). Germline loops: CDR1 SGHVS, CDR2 FNYEAQ. This CDR3 contains 16 residues. Trimming removed 2 bases from V and 6 bases from J, with 17 bases in between. The CDR3 DNA reads as TGTGCCAGCAGCTTAAGCTCCGGCAGGGATGGCAATGAGCAGTTCTTC. Encoded protein: CASSLSSGRDGNEQFF.

The chain is built from TRBV7-8 and TRBJ1-1, with TRBD1 as a possible D gene (5 bases). This CDR3 comprises 16 residues. Germline V gene data show CDR1 as SGHVS and CDR2 as FQNEAQ. Deletions cut 5 bases from V and 3 bases from J, with 19 bases between. CDR3 DNA: TGTGCCAGCAGCCCTAGTTGGGGGAACGAGGACACTGAAGCTTTCTTT. This sequence encodes CASSPSWGNEDTEAFF.

In this sample, this clone turned up once. V gene TRBV11-2 combines with J gene TRBJ1-2; TRBD1 agrees at 7 bases. The germline gives CDR1 SGHAT, CDR2 FQNNGV. Unmatched junction bases numbered 4, after V lost 5 bases and J lost 4 bases. There are 13 residues in the CDR3. CDR3 coding DNA: TGTGCCAGCAGCACGGGACAGAGCTATGGCTACACCTTC. Translation gives CASSTGQSYGYTF.

On this clone: Within the sample, other DNA sequences also encode this same CDR3. The V gene is TRBV2, the J gene TRBJ1-4; 7 bases match TRBD1. From germline, CDR1 is SNHLY and CDR2 FYNNEI. Germline trimming cut 4 bases from V and 0 bases from J; bases unmatched to any gene: 2. There are 15 residues in the CDR3. The CDR3 sequence: CASSGQGATNEKLFF. The CDR3, as DNA: TGTGCCAGCAGTGGACAGGGCGCAACTAATGAAAAACTGTTTTTT.

This clone was seen a single time. The gene calls are TRBV5-8 and TRBJ2-3; TRBD2 aligns across 9 bases. The CDR3 runs to 17 residues. The germline V gene has CDR1 SGHTS and CDR2 YDEGEE. V lost 0 bases, J lost 2 bases, and 7 bases stayed unmatched. CDR3 loop: CASSLGATSGPTDTQYF. CDR3 coding DNA: TGTGCCAGCAGCTTGGGGGCGACTAGCGGCCCCACAGATACGCAGTATTTT. Full variable domain (missing parts from reference TRBV5-8 and TRBJ2-3): EAGVTQSPTHLIKTRGQQATLRCSPISGHTSVYWYQQALGLGLQFLLWYDEGEERNRGNFPPRFSGRQFPNYSSELNVNALELEDSALYLCASSLGATSGPTDTQYFGPGTRLTVL.

The chain joins TRBV13 to TRBJ1-2; D is possibly TRBD1 (5 bases). Germline CDR1 PRHDT, CDR2 FYEKMQ (reference sequence). The length of the CDR3 is 15 residues. Trimming cost V 0 bases and J 5 bases, with 13 bases left between them. The CDR3 loop is CASSLGSRVTYGYTF. The CDR3 DNA reads TGTGCCAGCAGCTTAGGCAGCAGGGTCACGTATGGCTACACCTTC.

This clone was recorded a few times. This sample also contains other DNA sequences that code for the same CDR3. This chain joins TRBV30 and TRBJ1-5, with a possible D match to TRBD1 (6 bases). The CDR3 is made up of 14 amino acids. Per germline, CDR1 GTSNPN and CDR2 SVGIG (reference sequence). The V and J ends lost 0 bases and 6 bases respectively, with 12 bases between them. The CDR3: CAWSVAGGGQPQHF. The CDR3 nucleotides are TGTGCCTGGAGTGTAGCCGGGGGCGGTCAGCCCCAGCATTTT.

In DNA, the CDR3 is TGTGCCTGGAGCAAGAAGACAGGGCTCACTGAAGCTTTCTTT. Translation gives CAWSKKTGLTEAFF. The chain has TRBV30 and TRBJ1-1; TRBD1 agrees at 7 bases. Germline lookup yields CDR1 GTSNPN and CDR2 SVGIG (reference sequence). V dropped 3 bases and J dropped 4; count of bases not matched to a gene: 8. The CDR3 totals 14 residues.